This T cell receptor (beta chain) emerged from a study of T cells in Graves' hyperthyroidism and ophthalmopathy. The TCR beta CDR3 regions underwent amplification using RNA transcripts as the source. TCR CDR3 underwent first-round RT-PCR with the HTBI primer set. TCRdb re-analysed the multiplex PCR reads in MiXCR, keeping a single row per CDR3 protein. Of hundreds of thousands of distinct CDR3 sequences listed, more than 45% are singletons. The CDR3 is 12 residues long. V gave up 7 bases and J gave up 5 bases, with 14 bases separating them. Germline CDR1 reads SQVTM; CDR2 reads ANQGSEA. This receptor was taken from a woman in her late teens or twenties with Graves' hyperthyroidism. The chain is built from TRBV29-1 and TRBJ1-2; TRBD1 might be the D (6 bases). The sample comprised peripheral blood or thyroid tissue (not recorded which). The CDR3 is CSAAGTKYGYTF. As DNA, the CDR3 is TGCAGCGCAGCCGGGACAAAGTATGGCTACACCTTC.